The 32 T cell receptor beta chains in this list originate from one sample, sequenced in a study of cytomegalovirus exposure and HLA in healthy donors. The study ran its PCR with 60 Vbeta and 13 Jbeta primers. Some clones are missing from TCRdb's copy, which holds only in-frame ones; the method was immunoSEQ multiplex PCR. The sample has 50,000 to 65,000 clones, roughly 80% seen once. The sample consisted of PBMCs. All receptors come from a woman aged 35 to 49 in good health and CMV-seropositive.

The chain combines TRBV29-1 with TRBJ2-1; 8 bases line up with TRBD1. The CDR3 contains 13 residues. Germline CDR1 reads SQVTM; CDR2 reads ANQGSEA. V lost 4 bases to trimming and J lost 7 bases; unmatched junction nucleotides: 6. The chain's CDR3 is CSVGRTGINEQFF. The CDR3 nucleotides read TGCAGCGTTGGGAGGACAGGGATAAATGAGCAGTTCTTC.

The genes are TRBV18 and TRBJ2-1; 7 bases map to TRBD1. This CDR3 has 15 residues. V lost 2 bases and J lost 5; bases outside the gene matches: 6. Germline CDR1 KGHSH, CDR2 LQKENI. The CDR3 DNA reads TGTGCCAGCTCACCAAACCGGGACAGTAACAATGAGCAGTTCTTC. This sequence encodes CASSPNRDSNNEQFF. The full variable domain, completed using reference TRBV18 and TRBJ2-1, is NAGVMQNPRHLVRRRGQEARLRCSPMKGHSHVYWYRQLPEEGLKFMVYLQKENIIDESGMPKERFSAEFPKEGPSILRIQQVVRGDSAAYFCASSPNRDSNNEQFFGPGTRLTVL.

This chain uses TRBV9 with TRBJ1-2, with 9 bases fitting TRBD1. J lost 4 bases, V lost 3 bases, and 7 bases had no gene match. Looked up from germline, CDR1 is SGDLS and CDR2 is YYNGEE. The CDR3 is 15 amino acids. The CDR3 reads CASSDSGTGTYGYTF. DNA of the CDR3: TGTGCCAGCAGCGACTCCGGGACAGGGACCTATGGCTACACCTTC.

In its sample, this clone was seen a few times. Written as DNA, the CDR3 is TGTGCCAGCAGTGAAGCAACAGCGGGGGCTTACAATGAGCAGTTCTTC. Its translation: CASSEATAGAYNEQFF. The V call is TRBV2, the J call TRBJ2-1; 8 bases match TRBD2. Unmatched junction bases numbered 5, after V lost 0 bases and J lost 4 bases. The CDR3 runs to 16 residues. From germline, CDR1 is SNHLY and CDR2 FYNNEI.

The chain is built from TRBV11-2 and TRBJ1-4; D gene unclear. Germline V gene lookup returns CDR1 SGHAT and CDR2 FQNNGV. V lost 3 bases to trimming and J lost 7 bases, with 21 bases between them. The CDR3 loop spans 17 amino acids. Written as DNA, the CDR3 is TGTGCCAGCAGCTTGGACCCGATGACGGGGTTGCGTGAAAAACTGTTTTTT. It specifies CASSLDPMTGLREKLFF.

V and J are TRBV19 and TRBJ1-5; 7 nucleotides align to TRBD1. This CDR3 comprises 14 residues. After removal of 7 bases from V and 6 bases from J, the junction contained 9 bases not matched to a gene. Germline V lookup: CDR1 LNHDA, CDR2 SQIVND (reference sequence). The CDR3 sequence is CASNLDRAGQPQHF. The CDR3 region has the DNA TGTGCCAGTAACCTCGACAGGGCAGGTCAGCCCCAGCATTTT.

The rearrangement uses TRBV7-9 and TRBJ2-7; the match to TRBD2 covers 8 bases. The CDR3 sequence is 13 residues long. The V segment lost 7 bases and the J segment 2 bases; nucleotides outside the gene matches: 4. From germline, CDR1 is SEHNR and CDR2 FQNEAQ (reference sequence). CDR3 in amino acids: CASIDSGAYEQYF. CDR3 sequence (DNA): TGTGCCAGCATCGATAGCGGGGCCTACGAGCAGTACTTC.

V and J are TRBV19 and TRBJ1-5; no clear D. The length of the CDR3 is 13 residues. The ends were cut back, 6 bases at V and 4 bases at J, with 10 bases in the middle. The germline V gene encodes CDR1 LNHDA and CDR2 SQIVND (reference sequence). In nucleotides, the CDR3 is TGTGCCAGTAGCGTTACGGGGAATCAGCCCCAGCATTTT. This gives the protein CASSVTGNQPQHF.

CDR3 loop: CASSLESDNEQFF. CDR3 coding DNA: TGTGCCAGCAGCTTGGAGAGTGACAATGAGCAGTTCTTC. The J gene is TRBJ2-1, the V gene TRBV5-4; D remains ambiguous. CDR3 length: 13 residues. Trimming stripped 0 bases from V and 5 bases from J, with 6 bases between. The germline V gene has CDR1 SGHNT and CDR2 YYREEE (reference sequence).

This chain connects TRBV5-1 to TRBJ2-2, with D possibly being TRBD1 (5 bases). Germline V gene sequence: CDR1 SGHRS, CDR2 YFSETQ. CDR3 length: 15 amino acids. V was pared by 3 bases and J by 6 bases, with 15 bases between. CDR3 sequence reads: CASSSTGAVAGELFF. The CDR3 nucleotides read TGCGCCAGCAGCTCTACTGGGGCCGTGGCCGGGGAGCTGTTTTTT.

The chain recombines TRBV2 with TRBJ2-7; 8 bases are a match to TRBD1. The CDR3 loop spans 15 amino acids. Germline CDR1 and CDR2: SNHLY and FYNNEI. The V segment lost 4 bases and the J segment 4 bases; nucleotides outside the gene matches: 9. CDR3 in amino acids: CASSVSGTGAYEQYF. The CDR3 bases are TGTGCCAGCAGTGTATCCGGGACAGGAGCATACGAGCAGTACTTC.

The V and J genes are TRBV27 and TRBJ2-6; D unresolved. Trimming removed 6 bases from V and 0 bases from J, with 9 bases in between. Germline V gene data show CDR1 as MNHEY and CDR2 as SMNVEV (reference sequence). The CDR3 has 15 amino acids. In DNA form, the CDR3 reads TGTGCCAGCAGCCCTCCTTACTCTGGGGCCAACGTCCTGACTTTC. Protein: CASSPPYSGANVLTF.

This clone showed up just a few times. The genes are TRBV6-6 and TRBJ1-1; D uncertain. Trimming stripped 0 bases from V and 1 base from J, with 9 bases between. Germline V lookup: CDR1 MNHNY, CDR2 SVGAGI (reference sequence). The CDR3 covers 15 residues. The CDR3 protein is CASSYSRPGNTEAFF. CDR3 DNA sequence: TGTGCCAGCAGTTACTCGAGACCGGGGAACACTGAAGCTTTCTTT.

This clone has just one count. A junction end diverges from the germline sequence, so it may reflect a read error. The rearrangement joins TRBV7-9 to TRBJ2-7; 8 positions agree with TRBD2. The germline V gene encodes CDR1 SEHNR and CDR2 FQNEAQ (reference sequence). The CDR3 runs 14 residues. CDR3 sequence reads: CASSSLGGEQGHNF. The CDR3 bases are TGTGCCAGCAGCTCTCTCGGGGGGGAGCAGGGGCATAACTTC.

This clone has more than one count but fewer than ten. The chain carries TRBV5-6 and TRBJ2-7; D unresolved. The CDR3 runs 12 residues. The germline V gene encodes CDR1 SGHDT and CDR2 YYEEEE. V shed 4 bases and J shed 3 bases, with 8 bases lying between them. Here the CDR3 DNA reads TGTGCCAGCAGCCCAGGTCTCTACGAGCAGTACTTC. Amino acid sequence: CASSPGLYEQYF.

This chain joins TRBV29-1 and TRBJ1-5, with D hard to call. Germline V gene lookup returns CDR1 SQVTM and CDR2 ANQGSEA. The CDR3 runs 12 residues. V dropped 4 bases and J dropped 2 bases, with 6 bases sitting between them. In DNA, the CDR3 is TGCAGCGTTGCCGGAGGCAATCAGCCCCAGCATTTT. It encodes CSVAGGNQPQHF.

V and J are TRBV19 and TRBJ2-3; maybe TRBD1 (6 bases). The CDR3 loop spans 14 amino acids. The V and J ends lost 8 bases and 0 bases respectively, with 12 bases between them. From germline, CDR1 is LNHDA and CDR2 SQIVND (reference sequence). The CDR3 DNA is TGTGCCAGTTCGGGGACATCTAGCACAGATACGCAGTATTTT. Encoded protein: CASSGTSSTDTQYF.

The chain links TRBV7-2 to TRBJ2-3, with D unclear. The CDR3 length is 15 residues. Germline loops: CDR1 SGHTA, CDR2 FQGNSA. V was trimmed by 1 base and J by 2 bases, leaving 10 bases between them. The CDR3 sequence is CASSLVGTTTDTQYF. The DNA of the CDR3 is TGTGCCAGCAGCTTAGTAGGAACTACCACAGATACGCAGTATTTT.

The chain carries TRBV29-1 and TRBJ2-7; possible D gene TRBD2, 6 bases. This CDR3 has 14 amino acids. The ends were cut back, 4 bases at V and 0 bases at J, with 13 bases in the middle. Germline V gene lookup returns CDR1 SQVTM and CDR2 ANQGSEA. The CDR3 is CSVVGTRPSYEQYF. The CDR3 region has the DNA TGCAGCGTTGTTGGGACTCGACCCTCCTACGAGCAGTACTTC.

The chain is built from TRBV9 and TRBJ2-3; D is possibly TRBD1 (6 bases). Between the trimmed V and J ends, which lost 0 bases and 1 base, there was a span of 9 bases. The CDR3 has 15 amino acids. Per the germline V gene, CDR1 is SGDLS and CDR2 is YYNGEE. The DNA for the CDR3 is TGTGCCAGCAGCGTAGAACAGGGCCGCACAGATACGCAGTATTTT. As protein: CASSVEQGRTDTQYF.

CDR3 sequence: CASSLAGQYNEQFF. For the CDR3, the DNA is TGTGCCAGCAGCTTGGCGGGGCAGTACAATGAGCAGTTCTTC. The chain joins TRBV11-3 to TRBJ2-1, with D possibly being TRBD2 (6 bases). There are 14 residues in the CDR3. V was clipped by 3 bases and J by 4 bases, with 10 bases between them. Per germline, CDR1 SGHNT and CDR2 YENEEA.

On this clone: One junction end does not reproduce the germline sequence, and a read error may be involved. This chain connects TRBV6-1 to TRBJ2-7, with a weak D call TRBD2 (6 bases). This CDR3 is built from 11 residues. Germline V CDR1 and CDR2: MNHNS, SASEGT. The CDR3 is CASSDGGRRDF. CDR3 nucleotide sequence: TGTGCCAGCAGTGACGGGGGTAGGAGGGACTTC.

The chain is built from TRBV12-5 and TRBJ1-1, with TRBD1 matching over 10 bases. The V gene's germline CDR1 is LGHNT and CDR2 FRNRAP. With 5 bases clipped from V and 4 bases from J, the junction kept 16 bases outside the gene matches. This CDR3 spans 18 amino acids. CDR3 sequence (DNA): TGTGCTAGTGGTGACCCCCACAGGACAGGGGGAAGGAGCACTGAAGCTTTCTTT. This encodes CASGDPHRTGGRSTEAFF.

This clone was observed a few times. The chain links TRBV6-5 to TRBJ1-2; D call uncertain. Germline V gene data show CDR1 as MNHEY and CDR2 as SVGAGI. CDR3 length: 15 residues. V lost 0 bases and J 8 bases, leaving 16 bases between the germline ends. In DNA, the CDR3 is TGTGCCAGCAGTTACTCGATAGAGGGTGGTTCAGGCTACACCTTC. It is translated as CASSYSIEGGSGYTF.

This rearrangement joins TRBV7-8 to TRBJ2-1; no definite D call. V was clipped by 5 bases and J by 7 bases, with 15 bases between them. The CDR3 has 14 amino acids. The germline V gene has CDR1 SGHVS and CDR2 FQNEAQ. CDR3 in DNA: TGTGCCAGCAGCCCCCTCCCTACAGTAAATGAGCAGTTCTTC. This sequence encodes CASSPLPTVNEQFF.

V gene TRBV6-5 combines with J gene TRBJ1-5; the D gene is possibly TRBD1 (6 bases). Germline CDR1 and CDR2: MNHEY and SVGAGI. The CDR3 totals 13 residues. V lost 6 bases, J lost 2 bases, and 8 bases lay in between. This CDR3 is CASRAGGNQPQHF. CDR3 in DNA: TGTGCCAGCAGGGCAGGGGGCAATCAGCCCCAGCATTTT.

The genes are TRBV27 and TRBJ2-2, with D unresolved. The V end was cut by 6 bases, the J end by 5 bases, with 10 bases between. CDR1 is MNHEY, CDR2 SMNVEV, per germline (reference sequence). This CDR3 spans 13 amino acids. The CDR3 sequence is CASSPSRTGELFF. CDR3 nucleotides: TGTGCCAGCAGCCCCTCGAGAACCGGGGAGCTGTTTTTT.

This rearrangement joins TRBV7-6 to TRBJ1-5; D is unclear. The germline V gene has CDR1 SGHVS and CDR2 FNYEAQ. V was trimmed by 1 base and J by 7 bases, leaving 20 bases between them. The CDR3 totals 17 residues. The CDR3 region is CASSLVGYVAELQPQHF. For the CDR3, the DNA is TGTGCCAGCAGCTTAGTCGGGTACGTGGCGGAATTGCAGCCCCAGCATTTT.

This clone was observed once. This chain links TRBV30 with TRBJ2-3; 9 bases are shared with TRBD2. The junction had 10 bases not matched to a gene; V was cut back by 4 bases and J by 5 bases. This CDR3 is built from 15 residues. Germline CDR1 reads GTSNPN; CDR2 reads SVGIG (reference sequence). The CDR3 sequence is CAWTLRGGREDTQYF. In DNA form, the CDR3 reads TGTGCCTGGACCCTGCGGGGGGGCCGGGAAGATACGCAGTATTTT.

V is TRBV6-4 and J is TRBJ2-1; D not resolved. This CDR3 is 12 amino acids long. V was trimmed by 0 bases and J by 7 bases, leaving 4 bases between them. CDR1 MRHNA and CDR2 SNTAGT come from the germline V gene. The CDR3 region has the DNA TGTGCCAGCAGTGACTCGAGAAATGAGCAGTTCTTC. Encoded protein: CASSDSRNEQFF.

The chain's CDR3 is CASSVAGVNQPQHF. CDR3 in DNA: TGTGCCAGCAGCGTAGCAGGGGTCAATCAGCCCCAGCATTTT. The chain carries TRBV9 and TRBJ1-5, with a tentative D call TRBD1 (6 bases). The V and J ends lost 0 bases and 3 bases respectively, with 7 bases between them. The CDR3 totals 14 residues. CDR1 is SGDLS and CDR2 is YYNGEE in the germline V gene.

This clone showed up just a few times. This chain joins TRBV10-3 and TRBJ1-3, with 10 nucleotides matching TRBD1. CDR3 length: 18 amino acids. The germline CDR1 and CDR2 sequences are ENHRY and SYGVKD. J was trimmed by 0 bases and V by 6 bases; bases with no gene match: 11. CDR3 DNA: TGTGCCATCAGCAAGGACAGGGGGGTCGTGAGCTCTGGAAACACCATATATTTT. Protein sequence: CAISKDRGVVSSGNTIYF.